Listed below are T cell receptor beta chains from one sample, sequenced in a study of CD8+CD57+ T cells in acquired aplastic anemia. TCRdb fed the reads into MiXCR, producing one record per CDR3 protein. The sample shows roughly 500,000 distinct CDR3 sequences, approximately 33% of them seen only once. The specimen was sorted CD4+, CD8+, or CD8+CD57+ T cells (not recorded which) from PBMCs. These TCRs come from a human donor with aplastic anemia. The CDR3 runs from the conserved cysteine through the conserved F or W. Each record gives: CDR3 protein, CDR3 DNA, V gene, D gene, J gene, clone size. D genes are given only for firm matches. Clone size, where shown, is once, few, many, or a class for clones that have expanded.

CDR3aa: CSASGRVARETQYF
CDR3nt: TGCAGTGCTAGCGGGAGAGTGGCCCGAGAGACCCAGTACTTC
v_gene: TRBV20-1
d_gene: -
j_gene: TRBJ2-5
abundance: -

CDR3aa: CASSLEEGADAFF
CDR3nt: TGCGCCAGCAGCTTGGAAGAGGGGGCGGACGCTTTCTTT
v_gene: TRBV5-1
d_gene: TRBD1
j_gene: TRBJ1-1
abundance: -

CDR3aa: CASSLGGSRNTEAFF
CDR3nt: TGCGCCAGCAGCTTAGGGGGGAGCCGGAACACTGAAGCTTTCTTT
v_gene: TRBV5-1
d_gene: -
j_gene: TRBJ1-1
abundance: few

CDR3aa: CASSLTYLSYEQYF
CDR3nt: TGTGCCAGCAGCTTGACGTACCTCTCCTACGAGCAGTACTTC
v_gene: TRBV2
d_gene: -
j_gene: TRBJ2-7
abundance: -

CDR3aa: CASRGKDSGANVLTF
CDR3nt: TGTGCCAGCCGGGGGAAAGACTCTGGGGCCAACGTCCTGACTTTC
v_gene: TRBV11-2
d_gene: -
j_gene: TRBJ2-6
abundance: -

CDR3aa: CASSQEQGLNQPQHF
CDR3nt: TGCGCCAGCAGCCAAGAACAAGGGCTGAATCAGCCCCAGCATTTT
v_gene: TRBV4-1
d_gene: -
j_gene: TRBJ1-5
abundance: -

CDR3aa: CASSHPPHYGYTF
CDR3nt: TGTGCCAGCAGCCACCCGCCCCACTATGGCTACACCTTC
v_gene: TRBV14
d_gene: -
j_gene: TRBJ1-2
abundance: many

CDR3aa: CASSLMETGYGYTF
CDR3nt: TGTGCCAGCAGCTTAATGGAGACCGGCTATGGCTACACCTTC
v_gene: TRBV7-9
d_gene: -
j_gene: TRBJ1-2
abundance: many

CDR3aa: CASKDSSSGNTIYF
CDR3nt: TGTGCCAGCAAAGACAGTTCCTCTGGAAACACCATATATTTT
v_gene: TRBV9
d_gene: -
j_gene: TRBJ1-3
abundance: many

CDR3aa: CASSLRDRDLRGQYF
CDR3nt: TGTGCCAGCAGTTTAAGGGACAGGGACCTGCGAGGGCAGTACTTC
v_gene: TRBV7-3
d_gene: TRBD1
j_gene: TRBJ2-7
abundance: -

CDR3aa: CASSTQGPGEQYF
CDR3nt: TGTGCCAGCAGCACCCAGGGTCCTGGCGAGCAGTACTTC
v_gene: TRBV9
d_gene: -
j_gene: TRBJ2-7
abundance: many

CDR3aa: CASGQVVRKLFF
CDR3nt: TGTGCCAGCGGACAGGTCGTAAGGAAACTGTTTTTT
v_gene: TRBV2
d_gene: TRBD1
j_gene: TRBJ1-4
abundance: many

CDR3aa: CASSRSLAWDLTDTQYF
CDR3nt: TGTGCCAGCAGCCGTAGTCTAGCGTGGGACCTCACAGATACGCAGTATTTT
v_gene: TRBV9
d_gene: -
j_gene: TRBJ2-3
abundance: -

CDR3aa: CASSGGNSYEQYF
CDR3nt: TGTGCCAGCAGCGGTGGCAACTCCTACGAGCAGTACTTC
v_gene: TRBV2
d_gene: -
j_gene: TRBJ2-7
abundance: few

CDR3aa: CASSFGVGRNEQFF
CDR3nt: TGTGCCAGCAGCTTTGGGGTGGGGCGAAATGAGCAGTTCTTC
v_gene: TRBV7-6
d_gene: -
j_gene: TRBJ2-1
abundance: many

CDR3aa: CSAESSRDYEQYF
CDR3nt: TGCAGTGCGGAGAGCAGTAGGGACTACGAGCAGTACTTC
v_gene: TRBV20-1
d_gene: -
j_gene: TRBJ2-7
abundance: -

CDR3aa: CASSQDSASGNTYEQYF
CDR3nt: TGTGCCAGCAGCCAAGATTCCGCTAGCGGGAATACCTACGAGCAGTACTTC
v_gene: TRBV4-2
d_gene: TRBD2
j_gene: TRBJ2-7
abundance: -

CDR3aa: CSASGLASNEQFF
CDR3nt: TGCAGTGCTTCGGGACTAGCGTCCAATGAGCAGTTCTTC
v_gene: TRBV20-1
d_gene: TRBD2
j_gene: TRBJ2-1
abundance: -

CDR3aa: CASFEQGRVGNQPQHF
CDR3nt: TGTGCCAGCTTCGAGCAGGGCAGGGTGGGCAATCAGCCCCAGCATTTT
v_gene: TRBV6-1
d_gene: -
j_gene: TRBJ1-5
abundance: few

CDR3aa: CASSPRAAVATEAFF
CDR3nt: TGTGCCAGCAGCCCTAGGGCGGCAGTCGCCACTGAAGCTTTCTTT
v_gene: TRBV9
d_gene: -
j_gene: TRBJ1-1
abundance: -

CDR3aa: CASSHSGGGYGYTF
CDR3nt: TGTGCCAGCAGCCACTCGGGGGGCGGATATGGCTACACCTTC
v_gene: TRBV12-3/TRBV12-4
d_gene: -
j_gene: TRBJ1-2
abundance: many

CDR3aa: CSTRYSDTQYF
CDR3nt: TGCAGTACCCGATATTCAGATACGCAGTATTTT
v_gene: TRBV20-1
d_gene: -
j_gene: TRBJ2-3
abundance: many

CDR3aa: CASSPGSQGTRQYF
CDR3nt: TGTGCCAGCTCCCCAGGCAGTCAGGGGACGAGGCAGTACTTC
v_gene: TRBV18
d_gene: -
j_gene: TRBJ2-7
abundance: -

CDR3aa: CASSADRDFYEQYF
CDR3nt: TGCGCCAGCAGCGCGGACAGGGACTTCTACGAGCAGTACTTC
v_gene: TRBV5-1
d_gene: TRBD1
j_gene: TRBJ2-7
abundance: many

CDR3aa: CASSLFEGRNQPQHF
CDR3nt: TGTGCCAGCAGCTTATTTGAGGGGCGCAATCAGCCCCAGCATTTT
v_gene: TRBV7-8
d_gene: -
j_gene: TRBJ1-5
abundance: many

CDR3aa: CASSDPGQVYGYTF
CDR3nt: TGTGCCAGCAGTGACCCCGGACAGGTCTATGGCTACACCTTC
v_gene: TRBV25-1
d_gene: TRBD1
j_gene: TRBJ1-2
abundance: many

CDR3aa: CASSIGQYTEAFF
CDR3nt: TGTGCCAGTAGTATCGGACAGTACACTGAAGCTTTCTTT
v_gene: TRBV19
d_gene: -
j_gene: TRBJ1-1
abundance: many

CDR3aa: CSARDSTSGGYNEQFF
CDR3nt: TGCAGTGCTAGAGACTCCACTAGCGGGGGGTACAATGAGCAGTTCTTC
v_gene: TRBV20-1
d_gene: TRBD2
j_gene: TRBJ2-1
abundance: -

CDR3aa: CASSSRLEGARPLHF
CDR3nt: TGCGCCAGCAGCTCCCGTCTGGAGGGGGCTCGGCCCCTCCACTTT
v_gene: TRBV4-3
d_gene: TRBD1
j_gene: TRBJ1-6
abundance: many

CDR3aa: CAIRRGQNGYTF
CDR3nt: TGCGCCATCCGGCGGGGGCAAAATGGCTACACCTTC
v_gene: TRBV5-1
d_gene: -
j_gene: TRBJ1-2
abundance: many

CDR3aa: CASSLTDFDRFGYGYTF
CDR3nt: TGCGCCAGCAGCTTGACTGACTTTGACAGGTTCGGCTATGGCTACACCTTC
v_gene: TRBV5-1
d_gene: -
j_gene: TRBJ1-2
abundance: -

CDR3aa: CASSLRELPSYEQYF
CDR3nt: TGTGCCAGCAGCTTGCGGGAGCTCCCCTCCTACGAGCAGTACTTC
v_gene: TRBV4-2
d_gene: TRBD2
j_gene: TRBJ2-7
abundance: -

CDR3aa: CASSLGTPYNSPLHF
CDR3nt: TGTGCCAGCAGTTTGGGGACACCTTATAATTCACCCCTCCACTTT
v_gene: TRBV27
d_gene: -
j_gene: TRBJ1-6
abundance: few

CDR3aa: CASRSAPGVQETQYF
CDR3nt: TGCGCCAGCAGGAGCGCACCAGGCGTCCAAGAGACCCAGTACTTC
v_gene: TRBV5-1
d_gene: -
j_gene: TRBJ2-5
abundance: few

CDR3aa: CASSERRQGDTEAFF
CDR3nt: TGTGCCAGCAGTGAACGCCGCCAGGGCGACACTGAAGCTTTCTTT
v_gene: TRBV2
d_gene: -
j_gene: TRBJ1-1
abundance: many

CDR3aa: CASSRRTGEAGNTIYF
CDR3nt: TGTGCCAGCAGCCGACGGACAGGGGAGGCTGGAAACACCATATATTTT
v_gene: TRBV4-2
d_gene: TRBD1
j_gene: TRBJ1-3
abundance: -

CDR3aa: CATSVAGGGNEQFF
CDR3nt: TGTGCCACCAGTGTGGCAGGGGGAGGCAATGAGCAGTTCTTC
v_gene: TRBV24-1
d_gene: -
j_gene: TRBJ2-1
abundance: many

CDR3aa: CASIGQGANEQFF
CDR3nt: TGTGCCAGTATAGGACAGGGGGCTAATGAGCAGTTCTTC
v_gene: TRBV11-1
d_gene: TRBD1
j_gene: TRBJ2-1
abundance: -

CDR3aa: CSAREGGAGTEAFF
CDR3nt: TGCAGTGCTAGAGAGGGGGGGGCGGGCACTGAAGCTTTCTTT
v_gene: TRBV20-1
d_gene: -
j_gene: TRBJ1-1
abundance: few

CDR3aa: CASSSGQGVTPLHF
CDR3nt: TGCGCCAGCAGCTCGGGACAGGGGGTAACACCCCTCCACTTT
v_gene: TRBV10-1
d_gene: TRBD1
j_gene: TRBJ1-6
abundance: many

CDR3aa: CAWSVAPVNTEAFF
CDR3nt: TGTGCCTGGAGCGTCGCCCCAGTCAACACTGAAGCTTTCTTT
v_gene: TRBV30
d_gene: -
j_gene: TRBJ1-1
abundance: -

CDR3aa: CASSQNWGDEKLFF
CDR3nt: TGCGCCAGCAGCCAAAACTGGGGGGATGAAAAACTGTTTTTT
v_gene: TRBV4-1
d_gene: -
j_gene: TRBJ1-4
abundance: -

CDR3aa: CAIIRTGTGELFF
CDR3nt: TGTGCCATCATTCGGACAGGCACCGGGGAGCTGTTTTTT
v_gene: TRBV10-3
d_gene: TRBD1
j_gene: TRBJ2-2
abundance: many

CDR3aa: CASSLSSGESYEQYF
CDR3nt: TGTGCCAGCAGCTTATCCAGCGGGGAGAGCTACGAGCAGTACTTC
v_gene: TRBV7-8
d_gene: TRBD2
j_gene: TRBJ2-7
abundance: -

CDR3aa: CASSQEPRAGGYTF
CDR3nt: TGCGCCAGCAGCCAAGAACCCAGGGCGGGGGGCTACACCTTC
v_gene: TRBV4-1
d_gene: -
j_gene: TRBJ1-2
abundance: -

CDR3aa: CSARAGVTYEQYF
CDR3nt: TGCAGTGCTAGAGCGGGGGTTACCTACGAGCAGTACTTC
v_gene: TRBV20-1
d_gene: -
j_gene: TRBJ2-7
abundance: -

CDR3aa: CASSVDRDSEAFF
CDR3nt: TGTGCCAGCAGCGTAGATCGGGACTCTGAAGCTTTCTTT
v_gene: TRBV9
d_gene: -
j_gene: TRBJ1-1
abundance: many

CDR3aa: CACRPEGGRGAQYF
CDR3nt: TGTGCCTGCCGACCCGAGGGAGGGAGGGGGGCCCAGTACTTC
v_gene: TRBV30
d_gene: -
j_gene: TRBJ2-5
abundance: -

CDR3aa: CASTPPGTGVHEQYF
CDR3nt: TGTGCCAGCACTCCACCCGGGACAGGGGTCCACGAGCAGTACTTC
v_gene: TRBV2
d_gene: TRBD1
j_gene: TRBJ2-7
abundance: many

CDR3aa: CASSLMGLAEEAQYF
CDR3nt: TGTGCCAGCAGCTTAATGGGGCTAGCGGAAGAGGCCCAGTACTTC
v_gene: TRBV7-3
d_gene: TRBD2
j_gene: TRBJ2-5
abundance: -